This T cell receptor beta chain was identified during a study of T cells after yellow fever vaccination. Background on the study: For low cell numbers, libraries were made with SMART-Seq v4 Ultra Low Input.

TCRdb used MiXCR to reprocess the 5' RACE reads, holding one entry per CDR3 protein. The data hold a few hundred thousand distinct CDR3 sequences, with around 6.8% observed a single time. Findings and limits, study-wide: Post-booster reappearance was seen for most primary-vaccination clones (around 96% CD4, 75% to 90% CD8). Repertoires obtained by FACS sorting could include abundant clonotypes that entered as contaminants from the bulk population.

This clonotype has only a few counts. No antigen is known for it. This receptor was obtained from a man aged 18 to 30 who received the YFV17D yellow fever vaccine. Sequenced here: PBMCs, sampled around 45 days after the first yellow fever vaccination.

CDR3 in amino acids: CASSERVGGYGYTF. The CDR3 DNA sequence: TGTGCCAGCAGTGAAAGGGTAGGAGGGTATGGCTACACCTTC. This chain connects TRBV6-1 to TRBJ1-2; D not certain. V lost 2 bases and J 5 bases, leaving 12 bases between the germline ends. The CDR3 is 14 residues long. From germline, CDR1 is MNHNS and CDR2 SASEGT.